This T cell receptor (beta chain) derives from a study of human T cells and chemical hapten exposure. Via MiXCR, TCRdb re-called the RACE reads, giving one row per CDR3 protein. This sample yields 65,000 to 95,000 distinct CDR3 sequences, of which more than 6.5% are seen a single time; 1.3% belongs to the top ten. At least ten counts were recorded for this clonotype. The antigen is undetermined. General study findings and limits: After DPC sensitization, TCRs above 1 in 1000 frequency showed no change.

The CDR3 totals 15 residues. V lost 1 base, J lost 1 base, and 10 bases lay in between. Looked up from germline, CDR1 is MGHDK and CDR2 is SYGVNS. Sample time point: patch test 2, 6 weeks after DPC sensitization. Treatment here: therapeutic diphenylcyclopropenone sensitization with weekly scalp DPC. Here the sequenced sample was whole blood, taken in connection with sensitization to the hapten diphenylcyclopropenone (DPC). This sequence originates from a woman aged 25 to 39 with alopecia areata. Some clones in this sample may be carry-over from other donors' samples. The chain has TRBV25-1 and TRBJ1-1; D uncertain. CDR3 in amino acids: CASSESLIGNTEAFF. The CDR3 DNA sequence: TGTGCCAGCAGTGAATCCTTGATAGGGAACACTGAAGCTTTCTTT.